These T cell receptor beta chains were read from a single sample in a study of blood T cell repertoires in COVID-19. The assay was immunoSEQ multiplex PCR, and TCRdb's table has in-frame clones only and misses some. The top ten hold under 1.5% of the sample, which has under 250,000 clones, just over 85% seen once. Sequences were obtained from peripheral blood. These receptors came from a man older than 75 with acute or convalescent COVID-19. The CDR3 runs from the conserved cysteine through the conserved F or W. Fields, in order: clone size, V gene, J gene, D gene, CDR3 DNA, CDR3 protein. A D gene is named only where the DNA matches it firmly. Only some rows state a clone size, as once, few, many or a class for expanded clones.

abundance: -
v_gene: TRBV7-3
j_gene: TRBJ2-1
d_gene: TRBD2
CDR3nt: TGTGCCAGCAGCTTAAGATCGGGTCTAGCGGGAGGGCGGAGAGGTGAGCAGTTCTTC
CDR3aa: CASSLRSGLAGGRRGEQFF

abundance: -
v_gene: TRBV18
j_gene: TRBJ2-1
d_gene: -
CDR3nt: TGTGCCAGTACTTCAGGGGGGTCCTACAATGAGCAGTTCTTC
CDR3aa: CASTSGGSYNEQFF

abundance: -
v_gene: TRBV5-8
j_gene: TRBJ1-5
d_gene: -
CDR3nt: TGTGCCAGCAGCTTGGTTAGGCAGGGGATACAGCCCCAGCATTTT
CDR3aa: CASSLVRQGIQPQHF

abundance: -
v_gene: TRBV9
j_gene: TRBJ2-3
d_gene: TRBD2
CDR3nt: TGTGCCAGCAGCGAAGCGGGACTAGCGGGCACAGATACGCAGTATTTT
CDR3aa: CASSEAGLAGTDTQYF

abundance: -
v_gene: TRBV27
j_gene: TRBJ2-3
d_gene: TRBD2
CDR3nt: TGTGCCAGCACCCTTAGCGGGGCCTTGACAGATACGCAGTATTTT
CDR3aa: CASTLSGALTDTQYF

abundance: -
v_gene: TRBV5-4
j_gene: TRBJ1-1
d_gene: -
CDR3nt: TGTGCCAGCAGCCCTCGGCAGGGGAGCACTGAAGCTTTCTTT
CDR3aa: CASSPRQGSTEAFF

abundance: -
v_gene: TRBV6-5
j_gene: TRBJ1-2
d_gene: -
CDR3nt: TGTGCCAGCAGTTTTAGACCCGGGCAGACAGTCGGTTACACCTTC
CDR3aa: CASSFRPGQTVGYTF

abundance: once
v_gene: TRBV5-6
j_gene: TRBJ1-3
d_gene: -
CDR3nt: TGTGCCAGCAGCCGCCCCGGGGGGAATGGAAACACCATATATTTT
CDR3aa: CASSRPGGNGNTIYF

abundance: -
v_gene: TRBV4-1
j_gene: TRBJ1-1
d_gene: -
CDR3nt: TGCGCCAGCAGCCAATTCCCGCGATATTCTGAAGCTTTCTTT
CDR3aa: CASSQFPRYSEAFF

abundance: -
v_gene: TRBV11-1
j_gene: TRBJ2-6
d_gene: -
CDR3nt: TGTGCCAGCAGCAGGGGCAGTTACCCTGGGGCCAACGTCCTGACTTTC
CDR3aa: CASSRGSYPGANVLTF

abundance: -
v_gene: TRBV19
j_gene: TRBJ2-3
d_gene: -
CDR3nt: TGTGCCAGTAGTATAGGGGGAGATCCCACAGATACGCAGTATTTT
CDR3aa: CASSIGGDPTDTQYF

abundance: -
v_gene: TRBV18
j_gene: TRBJ1-4
d_gene: -
CDR3nt: TGTGCCAGCTCACCATCGGGGGAAGGTCTTAATGAAAAACTGTTTTTT
CDR3aa: CASSPSGEGLNEKLFF

abundance: -
v_gene: TRBV27
j_gene: TRBJ2-7
d_gene: TRBD2
CDR3nt: TGTGCCACCCGGACTAGCGGGAACTACGAGCAGTACTTC
CDR3aa: CATRTSGNYEQYF

abundance: few
v_gene: TRBV25-1
j_gene: TRBJ1-1
d_gene: -
CDR3nt: TGTGCCAGCAGTGAATCGACAGTGGTTTTCTTT
CDR3aa: CASSESTVVFF

abundance: -
v_gene: TRBV5-5
j_gene: TRBJ2-2
d_gene: TRBD2
CDR3nt: TGTGCCAGCAGCTTGCGGCTAGCGGGACCCTCGAACACCGGGGAGCTGTTTTTT
CDR3aa: CASSLRLAGPSNTGELFF

abundance: -
v_gene: TRBV5-4
j_gene: TRBJ1-2
d_gene: TRBD1
CDR3nt: TGTGCCAGCAGCGTTGTACAGGGGGCGTTGGGCTACACCTTC
CDR3aa: CASSVVQGALGYTF

abundance: -
v_gene: TRBV7-8
j_gene: TRBJ1-1
d_gene: -
CDR3nt: TGTGCCAGCAGCGGACATAGGGGGAACACTGAAGCTTTCTTT
CDR3aa: CASSGHRGNTEAFF

abundance: -
v_gene: TRBV15
j_gene: TRBJ1-2
d_gene: -
CDR3nt: TGTGCCACCAGCAGAGATGACAGCTATGGCTACACCTTC
CDR3aa: CATSRDDSYGYTF

abundance: -
v_gene: TRBV6-2/TRBV6-3
j_gene: TRBJ2-7
d_gene: -
CDR3nt: TGTGCCAGCAGTTACTCGAACAACGGGTACGAGCAGTACTTC
CDR3aa: CASSYSNNGYEQYF

abundance: -
v_gene: TRBV6-4
j_gene: TRBJ2-1
d_gene: TRBD2
CDR3nt: TGTGCCAGCAGCTCCACCGGGACTAGCGGGACCAATGAGCAGTTCTTC
CDR3aa: CASSSTGTSGTNEQFF

abundance: -
v_gene: TRBV6-5
j_gene: TRBJ2-2
d_gene: TRBD1
CDR3nt: TGTGCCAGCAGTTATAATCAGGGGGCGAACACCGGGGAGCTGTTTTTT
CDR3aa: CASSYNQGANTGELFF

abundance: -
v_gene: TRBV5-1
j_gene: TRBJ2-2
d_gene: TRBD1
CDR3nt: TGCGCCAGCAGCCCGAGACAGGGAAACACCGGGGAGCTGTTTTTT
CDR3aa: CASSPRQGNTGELFF

abundance: -
v_gene: TRBV11-2
j_gene: TRBJ2-1
d_gene: -
CDR3nt: TGTGCCAGCAGTTATAGCGTGGGAGTGAAGAATGAGCAGTTCTTC
CDR3aa: CASSYSVGVKNEQFF

abundance: few
v_gene: TRBV14
j_gene: TRBJ2-7
d_gene: -
CDR3nt: TGTGCCAGCAGCCAAGTTGGTGGGGCCGGCACCTACGAGCAGTACTTC
CDR3aa: CASSQVGGAGTYEQYF

abundance: -
v_gene: TRBV28
j_gene: TRBJ1-5
d_gene: -
CDR3nt: TGTGCCAGCAGCCGGACAGTGAATCAGCCCCAGCATTTT
CDR3aa: CASSRTVNQPQHF

abundance: -
v_gene: TRBV19
j_gene: TRBJ1-5
d_gene: -
CDR3nt: TGTGCCAGTAGTATAGGGGCACGCAGCAATCAGCCCCAGCATTTT
CDR3aa: CASSIGARSNQPQHF

abundance: -
v_gene: TRBV6-5
j_gene: TRBJ2-1
d_gene: TRBD2
CDR3nt: TGTGCCAGCTCAAAACCGGGACTAGCCAATGAGCAGTTCTTC
CDR3aa: CASSKPGLANEQFF

abundance: few
v_gene: TRBV7-2
j_gene: TRBJ2-7
d_gene: TRBD2
CDR3nt: TGTGCCAGCAGATACACCGGGACTATAGAGCAGTACTTC
CDR3aa: CASRYTGTIEQYF

abundance: -
v_gene: TRBV7-2
j_gene: TRBJ1-4
d_gene: TRBD1
CDR3nt: TGTGCCAGCAGTTCGGACAGGAGGGGTGAAAAACTGTTTTTT
CDR3aa: CASSSDRRGEKLFF

abundance: -
v_gene: TRBV6-5
j_gene: TRBJ1-2
d_gene: TRBD1
CDR3nt: TGTGCCAGCACAAAGGGACAGGGTATCTATGGCTACACCTTC
CDR3aa: CASTKGQGIYGYTF

abundance: -
v_gene: TRBV3-1/TRBV3-2
j_gene: TRBJ2-7
d_gene: -
CDR3nt: TGTGCCAGCAGCCAAGATCTGGGCCACTACGAGCAGTACTTC
CDR3aa: CASSQDLGHYEQYF

abundance: -
v_gene: TRBV24-1
j_gene: TRBJ1-1
d_gene: TRBD1
CDR3nt: TGTGCCACCAGTAACAGGGGAGGCACTGAAGCTTTCTTT
CDR3aa: CATSNRGGTEAFF

abundance: once
v_gene: TRBV7-7
j_gene: TRBJ2-7
d_gene: -
CDR3nt: TGTGCCAGCAGCGTGGGTCAGGGGCACTCCTACGAGCAGTACTTC
CDR3aa: CASSVGQGHSYEQYF

abundance: -
v_gene: TRBV28
j_gene: TRBJ1-2
d_gene: -
CDR3nt: TGTGCCAGCAGTTTACGTCGAGGTGCTAACTATGGCTACACCTTC
CDR3aa: CASSLRRGANYGYTF

abundance: -
v_gene: TRBV3-1/TRBV3-2
j_gene: TRBJ2-6
d_gene: -
CDR3nt: TGTGCCAGCAGCCAAGTTCTGTCTGGGGCCAACGTCCTGACTTTC
CDR3aa: CASSQVLSGANVLTF

abundance: -
v_gene: TRBV9
j_gene: TRBJ2-1
d_gene: -
CDR3nt: TGTGCCAGCAGCCCCTCGGCTAGTCGTACCTACAATGAGCAGTTCTTC
CDR3aa: CASSPSASRTYNEQFF

abundance: once
v_gene: TRBV5-1
j_gene: TRBJ2-1
d_gene: -
CDR3nt: TGCGCCAGCAGCTATCCAGACTCCTACAATGAGCAGTTCTTC
CDR3aa: CASSYPDSYNEQFF

abundance: -
v_gene: TRBV7-3
j_gene: TRBJ2-1
d_gene: TRBD2
CDR3nt: TGTGCCAGCAGCGCTCTAGCGGGAGGCCCCAATGAGCAGTTCTTC
CDR3aa: CASSALAGGPNEQFF

abundance: -
v_gene: TRBV10-2
j_gene: TRBJ2-1
d_gene: TRBD2
CDR3nt: TGCGCCAGCAACCTAGCGGGGGGGCCATATGAGCAGTTCTTC
CDR3aa: CASNLAGGPYEQFF

abundance: -
v_gene: TRBV21-1
j_gene: TRBJ2-7
d_gene: -
CDR3nt: TGTGCCAGCAGCAAAGCCGAGGGACACCTCGTGCCTCTCTACGAGCAGTACTTC
CDR3aa: CASSKAEGHLVPLYEQYF

abundance: few
v_gene: TRBV7-7
j_gene: TRBJ2-3
d_gene: -
CDR3nt: TGTGCCAGCAGCTCCGGGGGCACAGATACGCAGTATTTT
CDR3aa: CASSSGGTDTQYF

abundance: once
v_gene: TRBV7-9
j_gene: TRBJ1-4
d_gene: TRBD1
CDR3nt: TGTGCCAGCAGCCTAACAGGGGTGAATGAAAAACTGTTTTTT
CDR3aa: CASSLTGVNEKLFF

abundance: -
v_gene: TRBV15
j_gene: TRBJ2-2
d_gene: -
CDR3nt: TGTGCCACCAGTCCCGGACACTCGAACACCGGGGAGCTGTTTTTT
CDR3aa: CATSPGHSNTGELFF

abundance: -
v_gene: TRBV3-1/TRBV3-2
j_gene: TRBJ1-1
d_gene: TRBD1
CDR3nt: TGTGCCAGCAGCCAAGTATACGGACAGGGCTCTGAAGCTTTCTTT
CDR3aa: CASSQVYGQGSEAFF

abundance: -
v_gene: TRBV7-9
j_gene: TRBJ2-1
d_gene: -
CDR3nt: TGTGCCATCGGCAGGAACTCCTACAATGAGCAGTTCTTC
CDR3aa: CAIGRNSYNEQFF

abundance: -
v_gene: TRBV5-5
j_gene: TRBJ1-1
d_gene: -
CDR3nt: TGTGCCAGCAGCTCCGAGGGGGTTTGGACTGAAGCTTTCTTT
CDR3aa: CASSSEGVWTEAFF

abundance: -
v_gene: TRBV9
j_gene: TRBJ1-5
d_gene: TRBD1
CDR3nt: TGTGCCAGCAGCGCACAGGGGTCAGGACAGCCCCAGCATTTT
CDR3aa: CASSAQGSGQPQHF

abundance: -
v_gene: TRBV3-1/TRBV3-2
j_gene: TRBJ2-1
d_gene: -
CDR3nt: TGTGCCAGCAGCCCGGGCGGACTTCGGCGTCAGTTCTTC
CDR3aa: CASSPGGLRRQFF

abundance: -
v_gene: TRBV7-8
j_gene: TRBJ2-3
d_gene: -
CDR3nt: TGTGCCAGCAGCTTAATAGGGACACCCGACACAGATACGCAGTATTTT
CDR3aa: CASSLIGTPDTDTQYF